The 28 T cell receptor beta chains reported below all come from one sample, sequenced in a study of T-cell reconstitution after alpha-beta-depleted transplantation in children. A TCRbeta library incorporating unique molecular identifiers was prepared. TCRdb ran MiXCR on the PCR reads and lists one entry per CDR3 protein. The top ten hold around 5.8% of the sample, which has about 460,000 distinct CDR3 sequences, roughly an eighth seen once. Material: PBMCs from the stem cell graft donor, obtained from the stem cell graft. The receptors stem from a human donor who donated a stem cell graft to a child with combined immunodeficiency.

The CDR3 reads CASSPSRGNQPQHF. Here the CDR3 DNA reads TGTGCCAGCAGTCCAAGCAGGGGGAATCAGCCCCAGCATTTT. This chain connects TRBV12-3 or TRBV12-4 to TRBJ1-5; 7 bases align to TRBD1. This CDR3 spans 14 amino acids. J gave up 4 bases and V 5 bases, and 5 bases lay outside the gene matches.

This clonotype came up many times. At one end the junction does not follow the germline gene, possibly because of a read error. V gene TRBV5-1 combines with J gene TRBJ2-1, with D unclear. Germline CDR1 is SGHRS and CDR2 is YFSETQ. The length of the CDR3 is 12 residues. CDR3 amino acids: CASSLTDNEQFF. DNA of the CDR3: TGTGCCAGCAGTTTAACGGACAATGAGCAGTTCTTC.

In this sample, this clonotype turned up many times. This rearrangement joins TRBV12-3 or TRBV12-4 to TRBJ2-3; D may be TRBD2 (5 bases). The CDR3 sequence is 17 residues long. V was trimmed by 4 bases and J by 1 base, leaving 18 bases between them. The CDR3 nucleotides are TGTGCCAGCAGTTCCCCCCATAAGGAGGTTGGCACAGATACGCAGTATTTT. It translates to CASSSPHKEVGTDTQYF.

About this clonotype: A much larger clone differs by one base, so this may be a read error. The V and J genes are TRBV7-8 and TRBJ1-4; D gene uncertain. Per the germline V gene, CDR1 is SGHVS and CDR2 is FQNEAQ. The V gene lost 1 base and the J gene lost 6 bases, with 12 bases spanning the gap. There are 15 residues in the CDR3. CDR3 in amino acids: CASSLGIVVDEKLFF. CDR3 bases: TGTGCCAGCAGCTTAGGAATCGTGGTGGATGAAAAACTGTTTTTT.

This chain connects TRBV6-5 to TRBJ2-1; TRBD2 matches at 10 bases. V shed 0 bases and J 1 base; nucleotides not matched to a gene: 3. There are 17 residues in the CDR3. Germline values: CDR1 MNHEY, CDR2 SVGAGI. The CDR3 DNA is TGTGCCAGCAGTTACTCGGCAGCGGGAGGGTCCTACAATGAGCAGTTCTTC. It translates to CASSYSAAGGSYNEQFF.

A few counts support this clonotype. This may arise from a read error, as a much more abundant clone is one base away. The chain uses TRBV29-1 and TRBJ2-7; TRBD2 is a possible D gene (5 bases). This CDR3 has 11 amino acids. V gave up 3 bases and J gave up 4 bases, with 7 bases separating them. The germline CDR1 and CDR2 sequences are SQVTM and ANQGSEA. The CDR3 sequence: CSVDEGYEQYF. The CDR3, as DNA: TGCAGCGTTGATGAGGGTTACGAGCAGTACTTC.

This clonotype turned up a few times. The chain links TRBV29-1 to TRBJ2-1; a possible D gene is TRBD2 (7 bases). The V and J ends lost 7 bases and 8 bases respectively, with 15 bases between them. The CDR3 length is 12 residues. Germline V gives CDR1 SQVTM, CDR2 ANQGSEA. DNA of the CDR3: TGCAGCGCCACGAGGGGGGGCGATGAGCAGTTCTTC. The encoded protein is CSATRGGDEQFF.

The chain joins TRBV12-3 or TRBV12-4 to TRBJ1-5; D is perhaps TRBD1 (5 bases). This CDR3 comprises 13 residues. The V end was cut by 6 bases, the J end by 7 bases, with 13 bases between. The CDR3 DNA is TGTGCCAGCAGCTGGACTGGGGACCAGCCCCAGCATTTT. It specifies CASSWTGDQPQHF.

This clonotype was counted between two and nine times. CDR3 sequence (DNA): TGCAGTGCTCGGACGGATAGCAATCAGCCCCAGCATTTT. Translating gives CSARTDSNQPQHF. The V gene is TRBV20-1, the J gene TRBJ1-5; D remains unclear. The CDR3 consists of 13 residues. Deletions cut 5 bases from V and 0 bases from J, with 8 bases between. Germline CDR1 is DFQATT and CDR2 is SNEGSKA (reference sequence).

The CDR3 spells CASSSRPPTSSYNEQFF. The CDR3 coding sequence is TGTGCCAGCAGCTCTAGGCCCCCTACGAGCTCCTACAATGAGCAGTTCTTC. The chain links TRBV7-3 to TRBJ2-1, with D unclear. Germline V gene sequence: CDR1 SGHTA, CDR2 FQGTGA. V was shortened by 4 bases and J by 0 bases, with 16 bases between the two germline ends. The CDR3 extends over 17 amino acids. Variable domain in full (rest from reference TRBV7-3 and TRBJ2-1): GAGVSQTPSNKVTEKGKYVELRCDPISGHTALYWYRQSLGQGPEFLIYFQGTGAADDSGLPNDRFFAVRPEGSVSTLKIQRTERGDSAVYLCASSSRPPTSSYNEQFFGPGTRLTVL.

This chain uses TRBV5-1 with TRBJ2-6; perhaps TRBD2 as D (6 bases). Germline V gene sequence: CDR1 SGHRS, CDR2 YFSETQ. This CDR3 region has 16 residues. The germline V and J ends were trimmed by 4 bases and 2 bases, with 13 bases remaining between them. The CDR3 DNA reads as TGCGCCAGCAGCGTCTCGGGGGTAGCTGGGGCCAACGTCCTGACTTTC. As protein: CASSVSGVAGANVLTF.

This clonotype has ten or more counts. The chain links TRBV12-3 or TRBV12-4 to TRBJ2-1; no clear D. V lost 1 base and J 0 bases, leaving 7 bases between the germline ends. CDR3 length: 15 amino acids. CDR3 bases: TGTGCCAGCAGTTTAGGAGAGCCCTCCTACAATGAGCAGTTCTTC. This sequence encodes CASSLGEPSYNEQFF.

This chain joins TRBV7-8 and TRBJ1-2; no firm D call. Trimming cost V 5 bases and J 4 bases, with 14 bases left between them. The CDR3 totals 14 residues. Germline CDR1 SGHVS, CDR2 FQNEAQ. This CDR3 is CASSLTARSYGYTF. The CDR3 nucleotides are TGTGCCAGCAGCCTCACGGCCAGGAGCTATGGCTACACCTTC.

This clonotype was counted many times. The chain joins TRBV20-1 to TRBJ2-7; TRBD2 matches at 12 bases. This CDR3 has 15 residues. With V trimmed by 5 bases and J by 5 bases, 10 bases remained unmatched. The V gene's germline CDR1 is DFQATT and CDR2 SNEGSKA (reference sequence). CDR3 DNA: TGCAGTGCTCCTGGACTAGCGGGAAGTTACCACGAGCAGTACTTC. Its translation is CSAPGLAGSYHEQYF.

This clonotype was found many times. J is TRBJ2-7 and V is TRBV20-1; D may correspond to TRBD1 or TRBD2 (6 bases each). Germline CDR1 is DFQATT and CDR2 is SNEGSKA (reference sequence). The CDR3 spans 12 residues. The V gene lost 2 bases and the J gene lost 4 bases, with 9 bases spanning the gap. The CDR3: CSARPGAYEQYF. CDR3 bases: TGCAGTGCTAGACCGGGGGCTTACGAGCAGTACTTC.

The chain is built from TRBV20-1 and TRBJ1-2; a weak D match, TRBD1 (5 bases). The CDR3 is made up of 15 amino acids. Germline CDR1 reads DFQATT; CDR2 reads SNEGSKA (reference sequence). V lost 1 base, J lost 1 base, and 13 bases lay in between. For the CDR3, the DNA is TGCAGTGCTAGAGCGAGGGGCCGATATAACTATGGCTACACCTTC. Translation gives CSARARGRYNYGYTF.

The genes are TRBV19 and TRBJ2-7; D possibly matches TRBD1 or TRBD2 (5 bases each). Germline lookup yields CDR1 LNHDA and CDR2 SQIVND (reference sequence). Trimming took off 4 bases at V and 5 bases at J, with 15 bases between the two ends. The CDR3 runs to 14 residues. This chain's CDR3 is CASSRDAGINEQYF. The CDR3 DNA sequence: TGTGCCAGTAGTAGGGACGCCGGTATAAACGAGCAGTACTTC.

This chain joins TRBV25-1 and TRBJ2-6; D is possibly TRBD2 (6 bases). Trimming stripped 3 bases from V and 0 bases from J, with 18 bases between. The CDR3 has 19 amino acids. CDR1 is MGHDK and CDR2 is SYGVNS in the germline V gene. CDR3 region: CASSDPRVAESSGANVLTF. The CDR3 nucleotides read TGTGCCAGCAGTGACCCAAGAGTAGCGGAGAGCTCTGGGGCCAACGTCCTGACTTTC.

This clonotype showed up just a few times. V is TRBV20-1 and J is TRBJ2-1, with TRBD2 matching 10 bases. V dropped 5 bases and J dropped 7; count of bases not matched to a gene: 11. Germline CDR1 and CDR2: DFQATT and SNEGSKA (reference sequence). The length of the CDR3 is 15 residues. The CDR3 sequence: CSAERSGRAGNEQFF. The CDR3 DNA sequence: TGCAGTGCTGAACGAAGCGGGAGGGCCGGTAATGAGCAGTTCTTC.

The CDR3 region is CASSQDWEQPQETQYF. DNA of the CDR3: TGCGCCAGCAGCCAAGATTGGGAACAGCCACAAGAGACCCAGTACTTC. The rearrangement joins TRBV4-3 to TRBJ2-5, with D unclear. Trimming removed 0 bases at V and 2 bases at J, with 13 bases between. Germline V gives CDR1 LGHNA, CDR2 YSLEER. This CDR3 comprises 16 residues.

The chain is built from TRBV7-2 and TRBJ1-1; the match to TRBD1 covers 7 bases. CDR1 SGHTA and CDR2 FQGNSA come from the germline V gene. This CDR3 has 16 residues. The ends lost 2 bases at V and 0 bases at J; junction bases unmatched: 6. CDR3 protein: CASSLQGVRMNTEAFF. CDR3 bases: TGTGCCAGCAGCTTACAGGGGGTGCGAATGAACACTGAAGCTTTCTTT.

This clonotype was detected only a few times. V usage is TRBV10-3 and J usage is TRBJ2-1, with TRBD1 matching over 7 bases. V lost 6 bases, J lost 8 bases, and 7 bases stayed unmatched. Germline values: CDR1 ENHRY, CDR2 SYGVKD. This CDR3 contains 13 residues. The CDR3 region has the DNA TGTGCCATCAGGCTGACAGGGCGCCATGAGCAGTTCTTC. It specifies CAIRLTGRHEQFF.

This clonotype appeared a few times. The chain is built from TRBV29-1 and TRBJ2-1; weak D call: TRBD2 (5 bases). There are 12 residues in the CDR3. CDR1 and CDR2 (germline): SQVTM, ANQGSEA. Trimming shortened V by 7 bases and J by 9 bases, and 16 bases separated the two germline ends. In DNA, the CDR3 is TGCAGCGCTCGGGGTGGTCTTTCTGAGCAGTTCTTC. This encodes CSARGGLSEQFF.

V gene TRBV5-1 combines with J gene TRBJ2-2; TRBD1 agrees at 9 bases. V lost 4 bases and J lost 4; bases outside the gene matches: 5. The CDR3 sequence is 15 residues long. The germline V gene encodes CDR1 SGHRS and CDR2 YFSETQ. CDR3: CASSRGQGSTGELFF. CDR3 coding DNA: TGCGCCAGCAGCCGCGGACAGGGGTCCACCGGGGAGCTGTTTTTT. The full variable domain, rest sourced from reference TRBV5-1 and TRBJ2-2, is KAGVTQTPRYLIKTRGQQVTLSCSPISGHRSVSWYQQTPGQGLQFLFEYFSETQRNKGNFPGRFSGRQFSNSRSEMNVSTLELGDSALYLCASSRGQGSTGELFFGEGSRLTVL.

This sequence joins TRBV28 and TRBJ2-3; TRBD1 or TRBD2 may be the D gene (5 bases each). Germline CDR1 reads MDHEN; CDR2 reads SYDVKM. The CDR3 is made up of 14 amino acids. Trimming removed 8 bases from V and 0 bases from J, with 12 bases in between. CDR3 bases: TGTGCCAGCGGGGGATCTTTTAGCACAGATACGCAGTATTTT. Encoded protein: CASGGSFSTDTQYF.

This clonotype has just a few counts. The CDR3 DNA follows: TGCGCCAGCAGCCGAACAGGGGGCCCCACAGATACGCAGTATTTT. Its protein is CASSRTGGPTDTQYF. This sequence joins TRBV5-1 and TRBJ2-3, with TRBD1 matching 9 bases. CDR1 SGHRS and CDR2 YFSETQ come from the germline V gene. This CDR3 is built from 15 residues. The J segment lost 2 bases and the V segment lost 4 bases, leaving 5 bases of the junction unmatched.

The V call is TRBV11-2, the J call TRBJ2-7; 7 bases agree with TRBD1. The CDR3 contains 17 residues. Per the germline V gene, CDR1 is SGHAT and CDR2 is FQNNGV. V shed 1 base, J shed 3 bases, and the junction held 12 bases outside the gene matches. CDR3 nucleotide sequence: TGTGCCAGCAGCTTAGTTCCGGGACAGTTGATTTACTACGAGCAGTACTTC. It encodes CASSLVPGQLIYYEQYF.

With regard to this clonotype: This may come from a read error, since a much larger clone is one base off. The V call is TRBV20-1, the J call TRBJ2-1; no definite D call. The V gene lost 1 base and the J gene lost 4 bases, with 14 bases spanning the gap. Germline CDR1 reads DFQATT; CDR2 reads SNEGSKA (reference sequence). The CDR3 is made up of 15 amino acids. The CDR3 DNA sequence: TGCAGTGCTAGAGTTCAATTGGTCCCATACAATGAGCAGTTCTTC. It codes for CSARVQLVPYNEQFF.